This T cell receptor (beta chain) is from a study of CD8 T cells in ankylosing spondylitis. Study-level findings and limits: Seemingly distinctive of ankylosing spondylitis blood was a TCR beta motif formed by eight highly homologous variants.

TCRdb redid the calling of the 5' RACE reads with MiXCR, one entry per CDR3 protein. The sample records a few hundred thousand distinct CDR3 sequences, under 20% being singletons. This clonotype was seen more than once but under ten times. The antigen remains unidentified. J lost 5 bases, V lost 6 bases, and 9 bases had no gene match. The V gene's germline CDR1 is MNHNS and CDR2 SASEGT. The length of the CDR3 is 15 residues. This TCR came from a male donor with ankylosing spondylitis. Sequences were obtained from blood, either unsorted or a sorted T cell fraction (not recorded which). The chain employs TRBV6-1 and TRBJ1-4; 7 bases match TRBD1. The CDR3 loop reads CASRPTGALNEKLFF. In DNA, the CDR3 is TGTGCCAGCAGGCCTACAGGGGCCCTGAATGAAAAACTGTTTTTT.